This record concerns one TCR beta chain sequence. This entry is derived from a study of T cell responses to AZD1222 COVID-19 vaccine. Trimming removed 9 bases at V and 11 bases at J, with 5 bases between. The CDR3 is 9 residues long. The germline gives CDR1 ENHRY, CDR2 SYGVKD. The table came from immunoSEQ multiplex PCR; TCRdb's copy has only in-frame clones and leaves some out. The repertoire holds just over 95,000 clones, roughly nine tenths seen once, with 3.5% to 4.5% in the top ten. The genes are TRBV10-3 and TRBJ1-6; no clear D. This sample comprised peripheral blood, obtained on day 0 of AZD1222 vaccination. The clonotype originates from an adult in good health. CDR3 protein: CAIGPPLHF. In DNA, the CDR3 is TGTGCCATTGGCCCACCCCTCCACTTT.